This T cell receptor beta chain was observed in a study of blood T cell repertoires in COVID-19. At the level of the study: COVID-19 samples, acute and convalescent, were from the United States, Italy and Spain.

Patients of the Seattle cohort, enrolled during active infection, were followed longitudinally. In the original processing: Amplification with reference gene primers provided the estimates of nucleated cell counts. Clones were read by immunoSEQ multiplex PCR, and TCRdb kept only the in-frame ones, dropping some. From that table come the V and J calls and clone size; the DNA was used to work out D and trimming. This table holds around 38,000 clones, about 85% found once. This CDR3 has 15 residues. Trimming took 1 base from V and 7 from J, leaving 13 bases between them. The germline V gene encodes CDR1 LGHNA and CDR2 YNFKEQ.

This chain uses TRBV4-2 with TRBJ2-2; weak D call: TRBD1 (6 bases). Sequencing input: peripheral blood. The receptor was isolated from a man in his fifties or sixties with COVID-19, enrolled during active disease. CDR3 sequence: CASSQGQVGDGELFF. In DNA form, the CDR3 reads TGTGCCAGCAGCCAAGGACAGGTTGGGGACGGGGAGCTGTTTTTT.